Listed below are T cell receptor beta chains from one sample, sequenced in a study of blood T cell repertoires in COVID-19. Sequencing was performed with immunoSEQ multiplex PCR; in TCRdb, only in-frame clones are kept and a portion is missing. The sample contains 150,000 to 200,000 clones, roughly 90% of which appear only once. Sequencing used peripheral blood. These receptor sequences come from a man in his fifties or sixties with active or convalescent COVID-19. The CDR3 runs from the conserved cysteine through the conserved F or W. D genes are given only for firm matches. Size is stated for part of the rows, as once, few or many counts, or as a class when the clone is expanded.

>NA|TRBD1|TRBJ1-5|18|TRBV7-2
TGTGCCAGCAGCTTAGCCGGACCTGGACAGGGGGCTTGGCAGCCCCAGCATTTT
CASSLAGPGQGAWQPQHF
>NA|TRBD1|TRBJ1-2|13|TRBV11-1
TGTGCCAGCAGTCCGGACAGGGTAAACGGCTACACCTTC
CASSPDRVNGYTF
>NA|TRBD2|TRBJ2-7|14|TRBV6-5
TGTGCCAGCAACGCCGCGGGGGGCCAGGGGGAGCAGTACTTC
CASNAAGGQGEQYF
>NA|NA|TRBJ1-3|15|TRBV2
TGTGCCAGCAGCGGATCAGCAGGTGCTGGAAACACCATATATTTT
CASSGSAGAGNTIYF
>NA|TRBD1|TRBJ1-4|14|TRBV5-1
TGCGCCAGCAGCTTGGGGACAGGGGATGAAAAACTGTTTTTT
CASSLGTGDEKLFF
>NA|TRBD2|TRBJ2-3|15|TRBV6-5
TGTGCCAGCAGTTTTAGCGGGGGGGCTGGGGATACGCAGTATTTT
CASSFSGGAGDTQYF
>NA|TRBD2|TRBJ2-7|13|TRBV11-2
TGTGCCAGCAGCTCGATAGGGGCGGGGGAGCTCTACTTC
CASSSIGAGELYF
>NA|TRBD1|TRBJ1-1|17|TRBV18
TGTGCCAGCTCACCACCCGTGTTGACAGGGTTAGGGACTGAAGCTTTCTTT
CASSPPVLTGLGTEAFF
>NA|NA|TRBJ1-2|15|TRBV25-1
TGTGCCAGCAGTGAATTCGGCTCAGGAGGCTATGGCTACACCTTC
CASSEFGSGGYGYTF
>NA|TRBD1|TRBJ1-4|16|TRBV15
TGTGCCACCAGCAGAGGGGGGACAGGCGGTAATGAAAAACTGTTTTTT
CATSRGGTGGNEKLFF
>NA|TRBD1|TRBJ1-1|13|TRBV5-1
TGCGCCAGCAGCTTGAAGGGGGCAGGTGAAGCTTTCTTT
CASSLKGAGEAFF
>NA|NA|TRBJ2-7|11|TRBV5-6
TGTGCCAGCAGCGGAAACAGGGAGCAGTACTTC
CASSGNREQYF
>NA|NA|TRBJ2-2|13|TRBV3-1/TRBV3-2
TGTGCCAGCAGCCCCCGGGGCACCGGGGAGCTGTTTTTT
CASSPRGTGELFF
>few|NA|TRBJ1-5|15|TRBV28
TGTGCCAGCAGTTTAACCGCAGGGGTAGGCCAGCCCCAGCATTTT
CASSLTAGVGQPQHF
>NA|NA|TRBJ2-7|13|TRBV27
TGTGCCAGCAGTTACGGGTTCCCCTCGGAGCAGTACTTC
CASSYGFPSEQYF
>NA|NA|TRBJ2-1|13|TRBV29-1
TGCAGCGTTGCCCAGATTATATACAATGAGCAGTTCTTC
CSVAQIIYNEQFF
>NA|NA|TRBJ2-7|11|TRBV6-5
TGTGCCGCGGGACTCCACTACGAGCAGTACTTC
CAAGLHYEQYF
>few|NA|TRBJ2-2|15|TRBV6-2/TRBV6-3
TGTGCCAGCAGTTATATGCAGGGTTACACCGGGGAGCTGTTTTTT
CASSYMQGYTGELFF
>NA|NA|TRBJ2-1|18|TRBV2
TGTGCCAGCAGTTATCAACCCAGGGCGGGGACCCAAGGAAATGAGCAGTTCTTC
CASSYQPRAGTQGNEQFF
>NA|NA|TRBJ1-6|14|TRBV2
TGTGCCAGCAGTGTCCGGGAAAGGACTTCACCCCTCCACTTT
CASSVRERTSPLHF
>NA|NA|TRBJ2-1|15|TRBV9
TGTGCCAGCACCGCGCAGGGTTCCGCTTACAATGAGCAGTTCTTC
CASTAQGSAYNEQFF
>NA|TRBD1|TRBJ1-6|14|TRBV19
TGTGCCAGTACCAAAGGACAGGCTAATTCACCCCTCCACTTT
CASTKGQANSPLHF
>NA|TRBD1|TRBJ1-1|15|TRBV4-1
TGCGCCAGCAGAATGCAGGGGGCAAGGAACACTGAAGCTTTCTTT
CASRMQGARNTEAFF
>NA|TRBD1|TRBJ1-2|15|TRBV5-4
TGTGCCAGCAGCCAAGACCTACAGGGGGTCTATGGCTACACCTTC
CASSQDLQGVYGYTF
>once|TRBD1|TRBJ2-7|13|TRBV6-1
TGTGCCAGCAGTTCGGACAGGGGGGTAGGGCAGTACTTC
CASSSDRGVGQYF
>NA|NA|TRBJ1-1|15|TRBV28
TGTGCCAGCAGTCCAGCGGGACTCACGAACACTGAAGCTTTCTTT
CASSPAGLTNTEAFF
>NA|NA|TRBJ1-5|13|TRBV2
TGTGCCAGCAGTGAGACAGAAGATCAGCCCCAGCATTTT
CASSETEDQPQHF
>NA|TRBD1|TRBJ1-4|12|TRBV5-1
TGCGCCAGCAGCTCGGACAGGGAAAAACTGTTTTTT
CASSSDREKLFF
>NA|TRBD1|TRBJ1-4|15|TRBV5-5
TGTGCCAGCAGCTCCCGACAGGGGGCGCGTGAAAAACTGTTTTTT
CASSSRQGAREKLFF
>once|NA|TRBJ1-2|15|TRBV19
TGTGCCAGTAGTATTGTGGAGGAGGGCTACTATGGCTACACCTTC
CASSIVEEGYYGYTF
>NA|NA|TRBJ2-7|12|TRBV3-1/TRBV3-2
TGTGCCAGCAGCCAGGGGAGGAACGAGCAGTACTTC
CASSQGRNEQYF
>NA|NA|TRBJ2-3|11|TRBV13
TGTGCCAGCAGCTTCCAATATACGCAGTATTTT
CASSFQYTQYF
>NA|TRBD1|TRBJ1-5|14|TRBV7-9
TGTGCCAGCAGCTTATCAGGGGGCTCTCAGCCCCAGCATTTT
CASSLSGGSQPQHF
>NA|NA|TRBJ1-3|18|TRBV3-1/TRBV3-2
TGTGCCAGCAGCCAAGCGGGGGGCAGCGCCGACTCTGGAAACACCATATATTTT
CASSQAGGSADSGNTIYF
>NA|TRBD1|TRBJ1-3|15|TRBV6-4
TGTGCCAGCAGTGTCGACCAGGGGGAAGGAAACACCATATATTTT
CASSVDQGEGNTIYF
>NA|NA|TRBJ1-3|18|TRBV5-1
TGCGCCAGCAGCTTGGTTTCAGGGGTAATCACTCCGGGAAACACCATATATTTT
CASSLVSGVITPGNTIYF
>once|NA|TRBJ1-3|15|TRBV5-8
TGTGCCAGCAGCTTAAAGGAGGGCTCTGGAAACACCATATATTTT
CASSLKEGSGNTIYF
>NA|NA|TRBJ1-3|13|TRBV15
TGTGCCACCAGCAATGAGGGCGGAAACACCATATATTTT
CATSNEGGNTIYF
>NA|TRBD1|TRBJ2-7|14|TRBV7-9
TGTGCCAGCACCTCATGGGACAGCTCCTACGAGCAGTACTTC
CASTSWDSSYEQYF
>NA|NA|TRBJ2-7|14|TRBV27
TGTGCCAGCAGACCCGGCAGGTACTCCTACGAGCAGTACTTC
CASRPGRYSYEQYF
>NA|NA|TRBJ2-2|15|TRBV7-2
TGTGCCAGCAGCTTAGACAGAACGAACACCGGGGAGCTGTTTTTT
CASSLDRTNTGELFF
>NA|TRBD1|TRBJ1-1|13|TRBV11-2
TGTGCCAGCAGTCGGACAGGAGTCACTGAAGCTTTCTTT
CASSRTGVTEAFF
>NA|TRBD2|TRBJ2-2|15|TRBV5-1
TGCGCCAGCAGGGCGGCTAGCGGGGCCACCGGGGAGCTGTTTTTT
CASRAASGATGELFF
>NA|TRBD1|TRBJ1-2|14|TRBV27
TGTGCCAGCAAACGGGACAGGGGGAACTATGGCTACACCTTC
CASKRDRGNYGYTF
>once|TRBD1|TRBJ2-2|14|TRBV6-4
TGTGCCAGCAGCCGACAGGGGGGCACCGGGGAGCTGTTTTTT
CASSRQGGTGELFF
>NA|TRBD2|TRBJ2-5|18|TRBV15
TGTGCCACCAGCAGAGATAGGAGCGGGGGGAGGAGGCAAGAGACCCAGTACTTC
CATSRDRSGGRRQETQYF
>NA|NA|TRBJ2-5|14|TRBV7-8
TGTGCCAGCAGCTTCCGGGACTACCAAGAGACCCAGTACTTC
CASSFRDYQETQYF
>NA|TRBD2|TRBJ2-5|15|TRBV19
TGTGCCAGTAGCCCGACTAGCTACATCGACGGGACCCAGTACTTC
CASSPTSYIDGTQYF
>few|NA|TRBJ1-5|16|TRBV7-8
TGTGCCAGCAGCTTAGGGACCGCCGGGAGTTATCAGCCCCAGCATTTT
CASSLGTAGSYQPQHF
>NA|TRBD1|TRBJ1-5|16|TRBV24-1
TGTGCCACCAGTGGCTATGTGACAGGGAGAAGACAGCCCCAGCATTTT
CATSGYVTGRRQPQHF
>once|TRBD2|TRBJ2-7|21|TRBV19
TGTGCCAGTAGTATTACAGGAATCCTTCGGGGGGAGCGGGCTCGGGCCTACGAGCAGTACTTC
CASSITGILRGERARAYEQYF
>NA|NA|TRBJ2-7|16|TRBV6-5
TGTGCCAGCAGTTACTCGATGCAGGGCGGTCTGGGCGAGCAGTACTTC
CASSYSMQGGLGEQYF
>NA|NA|TRBJ2-5|14|TRBV21-1
TGTGCCAGCAGCAAAGTAGGGGGCGCGGAGACCCAGTACTTC
CASSKVGGAETQYF